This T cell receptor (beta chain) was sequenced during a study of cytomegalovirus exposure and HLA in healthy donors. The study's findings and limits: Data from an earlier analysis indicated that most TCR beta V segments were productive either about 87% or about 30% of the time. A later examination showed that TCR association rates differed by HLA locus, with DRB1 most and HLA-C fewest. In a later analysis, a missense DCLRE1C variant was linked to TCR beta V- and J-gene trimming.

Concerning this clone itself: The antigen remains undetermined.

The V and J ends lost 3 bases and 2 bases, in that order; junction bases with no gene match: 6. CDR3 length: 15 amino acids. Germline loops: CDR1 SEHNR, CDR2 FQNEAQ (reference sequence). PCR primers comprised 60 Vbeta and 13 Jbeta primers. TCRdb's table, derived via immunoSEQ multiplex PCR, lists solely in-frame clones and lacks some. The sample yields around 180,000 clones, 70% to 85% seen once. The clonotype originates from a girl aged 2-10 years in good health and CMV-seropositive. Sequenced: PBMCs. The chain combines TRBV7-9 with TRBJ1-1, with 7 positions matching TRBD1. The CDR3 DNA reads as TGTGCCAGCAGCTTCCCCAGGACAGGAAACACTGAAGCTTTCTTT. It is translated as CASSFPRTGNTEAFF.